The present T cell receptor (beta chain) was sequenced within a study of CD8 T cells in Susac syndrome. The length of the CDR3 is 14 residues. Trimming left V 5 bases short and J 10 bases short, with 15 bases between. Looked up from germline, CDR1 is MDHEN and CDR2 is SYDVKM. TCR beta was sequenced from blood CD8+ and CD4+ T cells. Age- and sex-matched healthy donors served as the control group. Random hexamers served to reverse transcribe roughly 0.5 to 1 ug RNA. TCRdb re-derived calls from the immunoSEQ multiplex PCR reads in MiXCR, one entry per CDR3 protein. The sample lists under 70,000 distinct CDR3 sequences, over 85% occurring once.

The sequenced sample was CD8+ T cells from PBMCs. The clonotype was recovered from a human donor in good health. This chain links TRBV28 with TRBJ1-6; the D is unclear. This CDR3 reads CASSPRAFRSPLHF. CDR3 DNA sequence: TGTGCCAGCAGTCCCCGGGCATTTAGATCACCCCTCCACTTT.